These T cell receptor beta chains were read from a single sample in a study of regulatory T cells in long-lasting Graves disease. TCRdb reanalysed the multiplex PCR reads using MiXCR and keeps one entry per CDR3 protein. Among more than 400,000 distinct CDR3 sequences listed, over 15% were seen once. These data were likewise used in another study, on T cells in Graves' hyperthyroidism and ophthalmopathy.

Material: peripheral blood mononuclear cells (PBMCs), obtained at new diagnosis, from a patient treated with antithyroid drugs. The receptor source for this set is a woman aged 25 to 39 with Graves disease. CDR3s include the opening cysteine and the closing phenylalanine or tryptophan. Fields, in order: clone size, J gene, V gene, D gene, CDR3 DNA, CDR3 protein. A D gene is named only where the DNA matches it firmly. Size is stated for part of the rows, as once, few or many counts, or as a class when the clone is expanded.

>-|TRBJ2-1|TRBV28|TRBD2
TGTGCCAGCAGTTTAGGGACTAGTCTCTACAATGAGCAGTTCTTC
CASSLGTSLYNEQFF
>many|TRBJ2-1|TRBV12-3/TRBV12-4|-
TGTGCCAGCAGTTTACTTGGGGACAATGAGCAGTTCTTC
CASSLLGDNEQFF
>many|TRBJ2-1|TRBV7-9|-
TGTGCCAGCAGCCTCGGAGGGACGGCCTACAATGAGCAGTTCTTC
CASSLGGTAYNEQFF
>many|TRBJ1-3|TRBV28|-
TGTGCCAGCAGGGAAACCTTTCTGGCTGGAAACACCATATATTTT
CASRETFLAGNTIYF
>-|TRBJ2-7|TRBV15|TRBD1
TGTGCCACCAGCAGAACCCGACAGGGAACCGAGCAGTACTTC
CATSRTRQGTEQYF
>many|TRBJ2-7|TRBV30|-
TGTGCCTGGAAATCATCTTCCTACGAGCAGTACTTC
CAWKSSSYEQYF
>many|TRBJ2-3|TRBV20-1|-
TGCAGTGCTATTCTGGTTGGCCGCGGGGATACGCAGTATTTT
CSAILVGRGDTQYF
>-|TRBJ1-2|TRBV7-2|TRBD1
TGTGCCAGCAGCTTAGCCGGGACAGGGGGTTTATTTTATGGCTACACCTTC
CASSLAGTGGLFYGYTF
>few|TRBJ2-1|TRBV7-2|TRBD2
TGTGCCAGCAGGCGACTAGCGGGAGTAGGCGAGCAGTTCTTC
CASRRLAGVGEQFF
>few|TRBJ1-5|TRBV28|TRBD1
TGTGCCAGCAGTGGGACAGGGGTTCAGCCCCAGCATTTT
CASSGTGVQPQHF
>-|TRBJ1-4|TRBV7-9|-
TGTGCCAGCAGCTTAGAACTTAATGAAAAACTGTTTTTT
CASSLELNEKLFF
>many|TRBJ2-7|TRBV29-1|TRBD2
TGCAGCGTTTGGCGGGAGACCGAGCAGTACTTC
CSVWRETEQYF
>many|TRBJ2-7|TRBV11-2|-
TGTGCCAGCAGCTTGGGTACAGGAGAGCAGTACTTC
CASSLGTGEQYF
>-|TRBJ1-6|TRBV12-3/TRBV12-4|-
TGTGCCAGCAGCGCCGACTCTATGAGGAGCTCCTATAATTCACCCCTCCACTTT
CASSADSMRSSYNSPLHF
>many|TRBJ2-1|TRBV6-1|TRBD2
TGTGCCAGCAGCGACCCCGGGACTAGCGGTTACAATGAGCAGTTCTTC
CASSDPGTSGYNEQFF
>few|TRBJ2-1|TRBV7-3|TRBD2
TGTGCCAGCAGCTCCTTCCCCCAGGGACTAGCCTGGGATGAGCAGTTCTTC
CASSSFPQGLAWDEQFF
>few|TRBJ2-1|TRBV9|TRBD2
TGTGCCAGCAGCCCCCGGTGGGGAGCGGGAGACAATGAGCAGTTCTTC
CASSPRWGAGDNEQFF
>many|TRBJ2-3|TRBV5-5|-
TGTGCCAGCAGCCGAAAGACTGGCACAGATACGCAGTATTTT
CASSRKTGTDTQYF
>many|TRBJ1-1|TRBV29-1|-
TGCAGCGGTATAACCCTAACCATGGACACTGAAGCTTTCTTT
CSGITLTMDTEAFF
>-|TRBJ2-5|TRBV24-1|TRBD1
TGTGCCACCAGTGATCCTCAAGGAGACAGGGAAGAGACCCAGTACTTC
CATSDPQGDREETQYF
>-|TRBJ2-7|TRBV15|-
TGTGCCACCAGCAGAGATCCGTACGGGATTAACTACGAGCAGTACTTC
CATSRDPYGINYEQYF
>few|TRBJ1-2|TRBV5-6|TRBD1
TGTGCCAGCAGATGGACAGGGGGCGACTATGGCTACACCTTC
CASRWTGGDYGYTF
>many|TRBJ2-7|TRBV7-6|-
TGTGCCAGCAGCCAGCGTAGGATAACCGAGGGCGAGCAGTACTTC
CASSQRRITEGEQYF
>-|TRBJ1-5|TRBV28|TRBD1
TGTGCCAGCAAGGCGGGACAGGGTTTGTTGGGCAATCAGCCCCAGCATTTT
CASKAGQGLLGNQPQHF
>-|TRBJ1-2|TRBV20-1|TRBD1
TGCAGTGCCAATAATGAGGACAGGGTAGGCTACACCTTC
CSANNEDRVGYTF
>-|TRBJ2-1|TRBV9|-
TGTGCCAGCAGCGTAGGCCAGAACAATGAGCAGTTCTTC
CASSVGQNNEQFF
>many|TRBJ2-7|TRBV7-2|-
TGTGCCAGCAGCCCAGTCCGCGGGATCAGGTCCTACGAGCAGTACTTC
CASSPVRGIRSYEQYF
>-|TRBJ2-5|TRBV27|TRBD2
TGTGCCAGCCGGGACTACCAAGTGACCCAGTACTTC
CASRDYQVTQYF
>many|TRBJ1-6|TRBV20-1|-
TGCAGTGCTGCGGTTCCGGGACCCAGTGGATCACCCCTCCACTTT
CSAAVPGPSGSPLHF
>few|TRBJ2-1|TRBV25-1|-
TGTGCCAGCAGTCTGGCAGGGTCAAACAATGAGCAGTTCTTC
CASSLAGSNNEQFF
>few|TRBJ2-1|TRBV7-9|-
TGTGCCAGCCCACTGGGGGACCTCGTAGGCTTAAACAATGAGCAGTTCTTC
CASPLGDLVGLNNEQFF
>-|TRBJ2-3|TRBV5-4|TRBD2
TGTGCCAGCAGCTTCCCAACCCGGAAGCGGGGCAAAGATACGCAGTATTTT
CASSFPTRKRGKDTQYF
>few|TRBJ2-5|TRBV5-1|-
TGCGCCAGCAGCTTGGAGGCAGTCGAAGAGACCCAGTACTTC
CASSLEAVEETQYF
>few|TRBJ2-1|TRBV15|-
TGTGCCACCAGCAGAGTAGACAATGAGCAGTTCTTC
CATSRVDNEQFF
>-|TRBJ2-2|TRBV12-3/TRBV12-4|-
TGTGCCAGCAGGGGGGGTCGGGAGCTGTTTTTT
CASRGGRELFF
>many|TRBJ1-1|TRBV6-1|-
TGTGCCAGCATCTCGGCAGCGAACACTGAAGCTTTCTTT
CASISAANTEAFF
>many|TRBJ2-2|TRBV4-1|-
TGCGCCAGCAGCCAAGGGGACATAGGGGAGCTGTTTTTT
CASSQGDIGELFF
>many|TRBJ2-3|TRBV27|-
TGTGCCAGCAGCACCCCCCCCGGGTCTAGCACAGATACGCAGTATTTT
CASSTPPGSSTDTQYF
>many|TRBJ1-4|TRBV30|-
TGTGCCTGGAGTGAAATAGGTCTTGCTAATGAAAAACTGTTTTTT
CAWSEIGLANEKLFF
>many|TRBJ2-2|TRBV27|-
TGTGCCAGCAGTTTGGGAGGGGGAAGCGGGGAGCTGTTTTTT
CASSLGGGSGELFF
>-|TRBJ1-2|TRBV3-1|TRBD1
TGTGCCAGCAGCCAAGATCAGGGGGACTATGGCTACACCTTC
CASSQDQGDYGYTF
>many|TRBJ1-1|TRBV5-1|TRBD1
TGCGCCAGCAGCTCCTGGGACAGGGCGAGGAACACTGAAGCTTTCTTT
CASSSWDRARNTEAFF
>-|TRBJ2-7|TRBV12-3/TRBV12-4|-
TGTGCCAGCAGCGATCAAGGGAACGAGCAGTACTTC
CASSDQGNEQYF
>few|TRBJ1-2|TRBV4-1|TRBD1
TGCGCCAGCAGCCGTAGAGAGGGGGCCGATGGCTACACCTTC
CASSRREGADGYTF